This record concerns one T cell receptor beta chain sequence. This specimen comes from a study of blood T cell repertoires in COVID-19. The overall study: The cDNA or gDNA used as material had been derived from T cells, B-cell-depleted T cells, or PBMCs.

The study recruited people aged roughly 18 to 100 years across about 25 US areas. Recovery among Cohort 3 donors was established by two negative PCRs, clearance, or symptom resolution. Only in-frame clones appear in the TCRdb table, and some are missing; sequencing was by immunoSEQ multiplex PCR. There are 300,000 to 400,000 clones in the sample; more than 80% occur only once, and 0.95% to 1.1% lies in the top ten. V lost 4 bases and J lost 4; bases outside the gene matches: 9. Germline-derived CDR1 and CDR2 are MNHEY and SVGEGT. This CDR3 contains 16 residues. The clonotype originates from a young man who had recovered from COVID-19. Sequenced material: PBMCs or T cells enriched from blood (not recorded which). The genes are TRBV6-2 or TRBV6-3 and TRBJ2-3; 9 positions match TRBD2. For the CDR3, the DNA is TGTGCCAGCAGTTTCTCTCCTAGCGGGATCGCAGATACGCAGTATTTT. Its protein is CASSFSPSGIADTQYF.